A selection of T cell receptor beta chains follows, all from one sample in a study of T cells in Graves' hyperthyroidism and ophthalmopathy. TCRdb passed the multiplex PCR reads through MiXCR, listing each CDR3 protein once. The sample holds over 700,000 distinct CDR3 sequences, roughly 32% seen once. The specimen was blood. The receptor set was obtained from a middle-aged woman with Graves' hyperthyroidism. The CDR3 runs from the conserved cysteine through the conserved F or W. A D gene is named only where the DNA matches it firmly. The size entry is marked missing in some rows and otherwise reads once, few, many or a size class.

few	TRBV7-8	NA	TRBJ1-2	TGTGCCAGCAGCTCAGAGGACAGCCATGAACGCTACACCTTC	CASSSEDSHERYTF
NA	TRBV9	NA	TRBJ2-3	TGTGCCAGCACCGTGGGAGCAGATACGCAGTATTTT	CASTVGADTQYF
NA	TRBV25-1	TRBD1	TRBJ1-4	TGTGCCAGCTCGTTCAACAGGGGTGAAAAACTGTTTTTT	CASSFNRGEKLFF
NA	TRBV11-1	NA	TRBJ2-7	TGTGCCAGCAGCGACGGGACGGCCTTGGAAGAGCAGTACTTC	CASSDGTALEEQYF
NA	TRBV13	NA	TRBJ1-2	TGTGCCAGCAGTTTCCGGGGGCTGGGCTATGGCTACACCTTC	CASSFRGLGYGYTF
NA	TRBV7-8	NA	TRBJ2-7	TGTGCCAGCAGCCAAGAGTTCCTTAGGGGCTACGAGCAGTACTTC	CASSQEFLRGYEQYF
NA	TRBV27	NA	TRBJ2-6	TGTGCCAGCAGTTCAACGAATGGGGCCAACGTCCTGACTTTC	CASSSTNGANVLTF
once	TRBV7-9	NA	TRBJ2-2	TGTGCCAGCAGCTTAGCGAGTGGGTCCGGGGACCTGTTTTTT	CASSLASGSGDLFF
NA	TRBV7-2	TRBD1	TRBJ1-2	TGTGCCAGCAGCTTCAAGGGACAGGGACGTCAGGGTGGCTACACCTTC	CASSFKGQGRQGGYTF
NA	TRBV10-3	TRBD1	TRBJ2-7	TGTGCCATCAGGAGACAGGGGTCCCACGAGCAGTACTTC	CAIRRQGSHEQYF
few	TRBV24-1	NA	TRBJ2-2	TGTGCCACCAGTGACTGGAGGACAGCCGGGGAGCTGTTTTTT	CATSDWRTAGELFF
few	TRBV20-1	NA	TRBJ1-5	TGCAGTGGGCGAAGAAGCAATCAGCCCCAGCATTTT	CSGRRSNQPQHF
few	TRBV2	NA	TRBJ2-6	TGTGCCAGCAGCCAAGATCCGGGGTCTGGGGCCAACGTCCTGACTTTC	CASSQDPGSGANVLTF
NA	TRBV6-6	TRBD1	TRBJ1-5	TGTGCCAGCAGTCGAGGGGACAGAGGGCTAGGGCAGCCCCAGCATTTT	CASSRGDRGLGQPQHF
many	TRBV10-3	TRBD1	TRBJ1-2	TGTGCCATCAGGCCGGGACAGGGTGACTACACCTTC	CAIRPGQGDYTF
many	TRBV29-1	NA	TRBJ1-1	TGCAGCGTAACCTGGAACACTGAAGCTTTCTTT	CSVTWNTEAFF
NA	TRBV6-1	NA	TRBJ2-5	TGTGCCAGCAGTGAAGCGCAGGGAGGAGTAGGAGAGACCCAGTACTTC	CASSEAQGGVGETQYF
NA	TRBV2	NA	TRBJ2-1	TGTGCCAGCAGCTTAGTCGGCCGGGAGCAGTTCTTC	CASSLVGREQFF
once	TRBV7-2	TRBD1	TRBJ2-7	TGCGCCAGCAGCCCATCCCGGACAGGGGCAAACGAGCAGTACTTC	CASSPSRTGANEQYF
many	TRBV5-8	TRBD1	TRBJ1-5	TGTGCCAGCAGACCCAAGGGGGCGAGCAATCAGCCCCAGCATTTT	CASRPKGASNQPQHF
NA	TRBV6-5	NA	TRBJ2-5	TGTGCCAGCAGCGTAGGGGGGGTGGGGCGGACCCAGTACTTC	CASSVGGVGRTQYF
NA	TRBV7-9	NA	TRBJ1-5	TGTGCCAGCAGGGCGGGACACATGAGTCAGCCCCAGCATTTT	CASRAGHMSQPQHF
NA	TRBV6-1	TRBD2	TRBJ2-3	TGTGCCAGCAGCCCCGAGCCTAGCGGGAGCTTCACAGATACGCAGTATTTT	CASSPEPSGSFTDTQYF
NA	TRBV2	TRBD1	TRBJ2-3	TGTGCCAGCAGTCGCGACAGGGGGCACACAGATACGCAGTATTTT	CASSRDRGHTDTQYF
NA	TRBV28	NA	TRBJ1-1	TGTGCCAGCAGTCCCCCTACACATAACACTGAAGCTTTCTTT	CASSPPTHNTEAFF
NA	TRBV24-1	NA	TRBJ1-2	TGTGCCACCAGTGAGGACTTGGAAGGCTACACCTTC	CATSEDLEGYTF
NA	TRBV6-6	NA	TRBJ1-3	TGTGCCAGCAGTCCGACAGGTCCCTCCTCTGGAAACACCATATATTTT	CASSPTGPSSGNTIYF
many	TRBV7-8	NA	TRBJ1-4	TGTGCCAGCAGCCCCAGCCGGGTAGCAACTAATGAAAAACTGTTTTTT	CASSPSRVATNEKLFF
NA	TRBV10-3	NA	TRBJ2-6	TGTGCCATCAGTTACGGCGAGGGCGACTCTGGGGCCAACGTCCTGACTTTC	CAISYGEGDSGANVLTF
NA	TRBV9	TRBD2	TRBJ2-5	TGTGCCAGCAGCGGGGGACTAGCGGGGCAGGAGACCCAGTACTTC	CASSGGLAGQETQYF
NA	TRBV18	NA	TRBJ1-1	TGTGCCAGCCATTCGACACCCGACAGAGAAGCTTTCTTT	CASHSTPDREAFF
NA	TRBV20-1	NA	TRBJ2-7	TGCAGTGCTAGAGTGCCGGTGACGACCGAGCAGTACTTC	CSARVPVTTEQYF
NA	TRBV10-3	TRBD1	TRBJ1-1	TGTGCCATCAGTGCGGACAGGGGCGAGATATATGCTTTCTTT	CAISADRGEIYAFF
NA	TRBV29-1	NA	TRBJ1-3	TGCAGCGTTGAGATGGGTGATGCCGGACGCTCTGGAAACACCATATATTTT	CSVEMGDAGRSGNTIYF
many	TRBV2	NA	TRBJ2-5	TGTGCCAGCGGAGGTTATGGCATCCAAGAGACCCAGTACTTC	CASGGYGIQETQYF
NA	TRBV10-3	NA	TRBJ1-5	TGTGCCAGCAGGGGAGAGACCCAGCATTTT	CASRGETQHF
NA	TRBV6-6	NA	TRBJ1-1	TGTGCCAGCAGTTCCAAGACCCCCCGCAGGGCTGGAACTGAAGCTTTCTTT	CASSSKTPRRAGTEAFF
many	TRBV25-1	TRBD1	TRBJ1-3	TGTGCCAGCCGGACAGGGGGTGGAAACACCATATATTTT	CASRTGGGNTIYF
few	TRBV12-3/TRBV12-4	NA	TRBJ1-1	TGTGCCAGCAGTCCCATGGAAGGCATGAACACTGAAGCTTTCTTT	CASSPMEGMNTEAFF
many	TRBV29-1	TRBD1	TRBJ2-5	TGCAGCGGGCAACCAGGGACAGAAACACAAGAGACCCAGTACTTC	CSGQPGTETQETQYF
NA	TRBV4-3	TRBD1	TRBJ1-1	TGCGCCAGCAGCCAAGACGTTAACACAGGGGGAGGCACTGAAGCTTTCTTT	CASSQDVNTGGGTEAFF
many	TRBV12-3/TRBV12-4	NA	TRBJ1-1	TGTGCCAGCAGGGACGCAGGGAACACTGAAGCTTTCTTT	CASRDAGNTEAFF
NA	TRBV9	TRBD1	TRBJ2-2	TGTGCCAGCAGCGTCCGGGACAGGGCCGGGGAGCTGTTTTTT	CASSVRDRAGELFF
many	TRBV10-3	NA	TRBJ2-7	TGTGCCATCGGGACCGCCGTACCCTACGAGCAGTACTTC	CAIGTAVPYEQYF
NA	TRBV7-9	TRBD1	TRBJ1-5	TGTGCCAGCAGCAGTTCCACAGGGGTTCAGCTCCAGCATTTT	CASSSSTGVQLQHF
NA	TRBV7-8	NA	TRBJ1-3	TGTGCCAGCAGCTTTAGGGGGGATTATGGAAACACCATATATTTT	CASSFRGDYGNTIYF
NA	TRBV29-1	TRBD2	TRBJ2-5	TGCAGCGTTACGGGCGGGGGGCCAAAAGAGACCCAGTACTTC	CSVTGGGPKETQYF
NA	TRBV6-1	TRBD1	TRBJ2-5	TGTGCCAGCAGCCGGGACAGCCGGCAAGAGACCCAGTACTTC	CASSRDSRQETQYF
many	TRBV24-1	NA	TRBJ1-4	TGTGCCACCAGTGATTCGTCGGTTAGGAATGAAAAACTGTTTTTT	CATSDSSVRNEKLFF
NA	TRBV7-2	NA	TRBJ2-7	TGTGCCAGCAGCCCCTTGGGGTCGCTTCCCAACGAGCAGTACTTC	CASSPLGSLPNEQYF
few	TRBV7-2	NA	TRBJ1-1	TGTGCCAGCAGCTTAGCCGGGGGAACTTTCTTT	CASSLAGGTFF
few	TRBV9	TRBD1	TRBJ1-3	TGTGCCAGTGGGACAGGAGCTGGAAACACCATATATTTT	CASGTGAGNTIYF
NA	TRBV25-1	NA	TRBJ1-2	TGTGCCAGCAGTGACGGGGGGGCGGGTGGCTACACCTTC	CASSDGGAGGYTF
many	TRBV12-3/TRBV12-4	NA	TRBJ1-1	TGTGCCAGCAGTTTCGTTTCGGGGAGCACTGAAGCTTTCTTT	CASSFVSGSTEAFF
few	TRBV5-1	TRBD2	TRBJ2-7	TGCGCCAGCAGCCCTACCATTGGGCGGGAGGTTACCTACGAGCAGTACTTC	CASSPTIGREVTYEQYF
many	TRBV7-2	TRBD1	TRBJ2-7	TGTGCCAGCAGCTTAGTCGCAGGGGGCCAGTACGAGCAGTACTTC	CASSLVAGGQYEQYF
many	TRBV10-3	NA	TRBJ1-1	TGTGCCATCAGTGTTTACATGAACACTGAAGCTTTCTTT	CAISVYMNTEAFF
many	TRBV20-1	NA	TRBJ2-5	TGCAGGCCTGGGGGTCGGGTAGAGACCCAGTACTTC	CRPGGRVETQYF
few	TRBV7-2	NA	TRBJ1-1	TGTGCCAGCAGCTTAGAACCAGGGCTATTATGGAACACTGAAGCTTTCTTT	CASSLEPGLLWNTEAFF